Below are 13 T cell receptor beta chains sequenced from a single sample in a study of blood T cell repertoires in COVID-19. Assay: immunoSEQ multiplex PCR; the TCRdb copy retains only in-frame clones and omits some. The table shows 250,000 to 300,000 clones, with 85% occurring only once. The sample comprised peripheral blood. The receptors shown here come from a man between 50 and 59 years old with active or convalescent COVID-19.

The CDR3 here is CASSQGPWRDQETQYF. For the CDR3, the DNA is TGCGCCAGCAGCCAAGGACCTTGGCGGGATCAAGAGACCCAGTACTTC. The J gene is TRBJ2-5, the V gene TRBV4-1, with D possibly being TRBD2 (6 bases). The CDR3 is 16 residues long. Trimming took off 1 base at V and 2 bases at J, with 14 bases between the two ends. Germline CDR1 and CDR2: MGHRA and YSYEKL.

The V and J genes are TRBV19 and TRBJ1-2, with D possibly being TRBD1 (5 bases). The CDR3 contains 13 residues. Germline-derived CDR1 and CDR2 are LNHDA and SQIVND (reference sequence). With 4 bases removed from V and 7 bases from J, the gap between germline ends came to 13 bases. CDR3 in amino acids: CASSKDGGVGYTF. The DNA for the CDR3 is TGTGCCAGTAGTAAAGATGGAGGGGTTGGCTACACCTTC.

V and J are TRBV6-5 and TRBJ1-3, with D maybe TRBD1 (6 bases). The CDR3 is made up of 12 amino acids. Germline V gene lookup returns CDR1 MNHEY and CDR2 SVGAGI. Trimming left V 5 bases short and J 4 bases short, with 6 bases between. The CDR3 DNA is TGTGCCAGCAGTAGGGGGGGAAACACCATATATTTT. Translated: CASSRGGNTIYF.

The CDR3 bases are TGTGCCAGCAGCGTAGGAGGGAGCTCCTACGAGCAGTACTTC. Translated: CASSVGGSSYEQYF. This sequence joins TRBV9 and TRBJ2-7, with TRBD2 as a possible D gene (5 bases). Germline V gives CDR1 SGDLS, CDR2 YYNGEE. V was cut by 0 bases and J by 0 bases, with 7 bases left in between. The CDR3 consists of 14 residues.

The J gene is TRBJ2-2, the V gene TRBV19; D remains ambiguous. Trimming removed 9 bases from V and 6 bases from J, with 11 bases in between. The length of the CDR3 is 12 residues. The germline V gene has CDR1 LNHDA and CDR2 SQIVND (reference sequence). CDR3 protein: CASRQVAGELFF. CDR3 coding DNA: TGTGCCAGCCGCCAGGTCGCCGGGGAGCTGTTTTTT. Drawing the rest from reference TRBV19 and TRBJ2-2, the complete variable domain is DGGITQSPKYLFRKEGQNVTLSCEQNLNHDAMYWYRQDPGQGLRLIYYSQIVNDFQKGDIAEGYSVSREKKESFPLTVTSAQKNPTAFYLCASRQVAGELFFGEGSRLTVL.

The gene calls are TRBV5-1 and TRBJ1-2; tentative D call: TRBD1 (5 bases). This CDR3 has 17 amino acids. The ends were cut back, 6 bases at V and 7 bases at J, with 28 bases in the middle. Germline V gene sequence: CDR1 SGHRS, CDR2 YFSETQ. CDR3 bases: TGCGCCAGCACCGGCGGGGCAGGGTTCGTTGGGGACGGTGGCTACACCTTC. It specifies CASTGGAGFVGDGGYTF.

This chain uses TRBV3-1 (or the pseudogene TRBV3-2) with TRBJ1-1; TRBD1 matches at 7 bases. Germline trimming cut 4 bases from V and 3 bases from J; bases unmatched to any gene: 2. CDR1 and CDR2 from the germline V gene are LGHDT and YNNKEL (reference sequence). This CDR3 has 13 residues. The CDR3: CASSRQGDTEAFF. The CDR3 bases are TGTGCCAGCAGCCGTCAGGGGGACACTGAAGCTTTCTTT.

V is TRBV19 and J is TRBJ1-5; D is uncertain. The V gene's germline CDR1 is LNHDA and CDR2 SQIVND (reference sequence). The CDR3 covers 17 residues. Between the trimmed V and J ends, which lost 3 bases and 0 bases, there was a span of 15 bases. The CDR3 sequence is CASSISGKGYSNQPQHF. CDR3 sequence (DNA): TGTGCCAGTAGTATTTCCGGGAAAGGGTATAGCAATCAGCCCCAGCATTTT.

Details on this clone: Other DNA sequences in the sample encode the same CDR3. The rearrangement joins TRBV29-1 to TRBJ1-2, with unresolved D. The germline CDR1 and CDR2 sequences are SQVTM and ANQGSEA. The CDR3 runs 11 residues. Trimming shortened V by 1 base and J by 6 bases, and 6 bases separated the two germline ends. CDR3 coding DNA: TGCAGCGTTGAAGGTCGCGATGGCTACACCTTC. Its protein is CSVEGRDGYTF.

The rearrangement links TRBV7-3 to TRBJ2-1, with 7 positions matching TRBD1. CDR3 length equals 13 residues. In germline, CDR1 is SGHTA, CDR2 FQGTGA. V lost 5 bases, J lost 6 bases, and 4 bases stayed unmatched. The CDR3 sequence: CASSPGTVNEQFF. The CDR3 DNA is TGTGCCAGCAGCCCCGGGACAGTCAATGAGCAGTTCTTC.

This clone was counted a few times. V is TRBV9 and J is TRBJ2-7; 7 bases line up with TRBD2. Germline V gene sequence: CDR1 SGDLS, CDR2 YYNGEE. Trimming took 6 bases from V and 3 from J; bases not matched to a gene: 9. The CDR3 length is 14 residues. CDR3 in DNA: TGTGCCAGCACCCCAACGACTAGCAACTACGAGCAGTACTTC. Amino acids: CASTPTTSNYEQYF.

The chain couples TRBV19 to TRBJ2-2, with a possible D match to TRBD1 (6 bases). Germline CDR1 reads LNHDA; CDR2 reads SQIVND (reference sequence). The V end lost 10 bases, the J end lost 3 bases, and 18 bases lay between the germline ends. The CDR3 length is 15 residues. CDR3 sequence (DNA): TGTGCCACTCGCCGCCAGGGGCGTTACACCGGGGAGCTGTTTTTT. This translates into CATRRQGRYTGELFF.

V usage is TRBV28 and J usage is TRBJ2-7; TRBD2 is a possible D gene (6 bases). CDR1 and CDR2 (germline): MDHEN, SYDVKM. V was trimmed by 5 bases and J by 2 bases, leaving 22 bases between them. The CDR3 runs to 17 residues. The DNA for the CDR3 is TGTGCCAGCAGTGGGGGGTACGAGGGCCCCGTTACCTACGAGCAGTACTTC. This sequence encodes CASSGGYEGPVTYEQYF.